What follows are 22 T cell receptor beta chains derived from one specimen sequenced in a study of cytomegalovirus exposure and HLA in healthy donors (dated by TCRdb to the late 2010s). The library came from the immunoSEQ multiplex PCR assay. The multiplex PCR relied on a mix of 60 forward primers for TCR Vbeta segments and 13 reverse primers for TCR Jbeta segments. TCRdb re-hosts the immuneACCESS table, in-frame sequences only. Its copies lack some clones; in the studies checked, an unresolved V gene accounts for under half of them, and the cause for the rest is not known. For this sample there are roughly 200,000 clones; over 75% appear just once. The top ten constitute 2.9% of the sample. Sequenced sample: PBMCs. The origin of the receptors is a woman aged 25 to 45 in good health and CMV-seronegative.

The rearrangement joins TRBV7-9 to TRBJ2-1, with D perhaps TRBD2 (6 bases). There are 13 residues in the CDR3. From germline, CDR1 is SEHNR and CDR2 FQNEAQ (reference sequence). Trimming took off 4 bases at V and 5 bases at J, with 9 bases between the two ends. The CDR3 DNA reads TGTGCCAGCAGCTCCGGAGGGAACAATGAGCAGTTCTTC. Its translation: CASSSGGNNEQFF.

This clone showed up just a few times. This rearrangement joins TRBV6-5 to TRBJ2-7; TRBD1 matches 8 bases. J lost 9 bases, V lost 6 bases, and 16 bases had no gene match. This CDR3 has 15 amino acids. The V gene's germline CDR1 is MNHEY and CDR2 SVGAGI. The CDR3 region has the DNA TGTGCCAGCAGCCGCGGATCAGGGGGCCTTGGGACGCAGTACTTC. Residues: CASSRGSGGLGTQYF.

This chain joins TRBV7-9 and TRBJ2-3; 11 nucleotides match TRBD2. V lost 5 bases to trimming and J lost 2 bases; unmatched junction nucleotides: 6. CDR3 size: 16 residues. Germline V gives CDR1 SEHNR, CDR2 FQNEAQ (reference sequence). The CDR3 is CASSTQLAGATDTQYF. The DNA for the CDR3 is TGTGCCAGCAGCACGCAACTAGCGGGGGCCACAGATACGCAGTATTTT.

This clone appeared a single time. This rearrangement joins TRBV19 to TRBJ1-1, with unresolved D. Trimming pared 4 bases from V and 0 bases from J, leaving 12 bases between. The CDR3 contains 15 residues. Germline V gene data show CDR1 as LNHDA and CDR2 as SQIVND (reference sequence). CDR3 coding DNA: TGTGCCAGTAGTACGGAGAGACTACTGAACACTGAAGCTTTCTTT. It yields the protein CASSTERLLNTEAFF.

The gene calls are TRBV13 and TRBJ1-5; TRBD1 aligns across 8 bases. This CDR3 is 17 amino acids long. J lost 0 bases, V lost 7 bases, and 11 bases had no gene match. From germline, CDR1 is PRHDT and CDR2 FYEKMQ (reference sequence). CDR3 bases: TGTGCCAGCAACCCCCGGGACAGGCCTTATAGCAATCAGCCCCAGCATTTT. Its protein product is CASNPRDRPYSNQPQHF.

CDR3 nucleotide sequence: TGCGCCAGCAGCTTGGCCACTACCCTGACTAATGAAAAACTGTTTTTT. Its translation is CASSLATTLTNEKLFF. This chain joins TRBV5-1 and TRBJ1-4; no definite D call. Trimming took 0 bases from V and 2 from J, leaving 11 bases between them. Germline-derived CDR1 and CDR2 are SGHRS and YFSETQ. CDR3 length equals 16 residues.

The V gene is TRBV19, the J gene TRBJ2-7; TRBD2 aligns across 10 bases. Germline lookup yields CDR1 LNHDA and CDR2 SQIVND (reference sequence). The CDR3 sequence is 14 residues long. V gave up 6 bases and J gave up 4 bases; unmatched junction bases: 6. The CDR3: CASSRTSGLYEQYF. Written as DNA, the CDR3 is TGTGCCAGTAGCAGGACTAGCGGACTGTACGAGCAGTACTTC.

This chain joins TRBV5-1 and TRBJ2-5, with 8 bases fitting TRBD1. CDR3 length equals 13 residues. J lost 5 bases, V lost 9 bases, and 9 bases had no gene match. Germline-derived CDR1 and CDR2 are SGHRS and YFSETQ. This chain's CDR3 is CATSGQGTETQYF. DNA of the CDR3: TGCGCCACCTCCGGACAGGGAACCGAGACCCAGTACTTC.

The V gene is TRBV7-9, the J gene TRBJ2-5; D is unclear. The CDR3 runs 11 residues. V was shortened by 5 bases and J by 4 bases, with 5 bases between the two germline ends. Germline assignment: CDR1 SEHNR and CDR2 FQNEAQ (reference sequence). CDR3 in amino acids: CASSPRETQYF. Here the CDR3 DNA reads TGTGCCAGCAGCCCCAGAGAGACCCAGTACTTC. Full variable domain (missing parts from reference TRBV7-9 and TRBJ2-5): DTGVSQNPRHKITKRGQNVTFRCDPISEHNRLYWYRQTLGQGPEFLTYFQNEAQLEKSRLLSDRFSAERPKGSFSTLEIQRTEQGDSAMYLCASSPRETQYFGPGTRLLVL.

The rearrangement joins TRBV7-9 to TRBJ2-1, with D perhaps matching TRBD2 (6 bases). CDR3 length: 14 residues. V was clipped by 5 bases and J by 6 bases, with 14 bases between them. Germline assignment: CDR1 SEHNR and CDR2 FQNEAQ (reference sequence). This CDR3 is CASSPRLVFNEQFF. The CDR3, as DNA: TGTGCCAGCAGCCCTAGACTAGTCTTCAATGAGCAGTTCTTC. The full variable domain, rest sourced from reference TRBV7-9 and TRBJ2-1, is DTGVSQNPRHKITKRGQNVTFRCDPISEHNRLYWYRQTLGQGPEFLTYFQNEAQLEKSRLLSDRFSAERPKGSFSTLEIQRTEQGDSAMYLCASSPRLVFNEQFFGPGTRLTVL.

For the CDR3, the DNA is TGTGCCCGGATCGTACCGTTAGGGGTGGGCACTGAAGCTTTCTTT. It specifies CARIVPLGVGTEAFF. This sequence joins TRBV30 and TRBJ1-1, with a possible D match to TRBD1 (5 bases). Germline assignment: CDR1 GTSNPN and CDR2 SVGIG (reference sequence). The V end was cut by 8 bases, the J end by 4 bases, with 23 bases between. The CDR3 is made up of 15 amino acids.

This clone has only one observation. Additional DNA sequences in this sample encode the identical CDR3. J is TRBJ1-1 and V is TRBV7-2; D unresolved. The CDR3 has 12 residues. CDR1 SGHTA and CDR2 FQGNSA come from the germline V gene. Trimming left V 5 bases short and J 8 bases short, with 12 bases between. CDR3 sequence (DNA): TGTGCCAGCAGCCCTCCGCCGGGGGAAGCTTTCTTT. Amino acid sequence: CASSPPPGEAFF.

This rearrangement joins TRBV5-1 to TRBJ1-2; TRBD1 might be the D (6 bases). CDR3 length: 12 amino acids. Trimming took off 8 bases at V and 7 bases at J, with 15 bases between the two ends. In germline, CDR1 is SGHRS, CDR2 YFSETQ. The CDR3 coding sequence is TGCGCCAGTTTCCAGACAGGATCTGGCTACACCTTC. Amino acids: CASFQTGSGYTF.

This sequence joins TRBV28 and TRBJ1-2; TRBD1 matches at 10 bases. V was clipped by 6 bases and J by 3 bases; unmatched bases: 4. The CDR3 runs to 14 residues. Germline values: CDR1 MDHEN, CDR2 SYDVKM. CDR3 sequence: CASRPGQGDYGYTF. For the CDR3, the DNA is TGTGCCAGCAGACCAGGACAGGGGGACTATGGCTACACCTTC.

The chain uses TRBV2 and TRBJ1-1; 7 bases agree with TRBD1. Germline CDR1 and CDR2: SNHLY and FYNNEI. This CDR3 has 13 residues. Unmatched junction bases numbered 8, after V lost 11 bases and J lost 2 bases. This CDR3 reads CAGVRDRNTEAFF. CDR3 nucleotide sequence: TGTGCCGGGGTCCGGGACAGAAACACTGAAGCTTTCTTT. The variable domain in full, completed from reference TRBV2 and TRBJ1-1, reads EPEVTQTPSHQVTQMGQEVILRCVPISNHLYFYWYRQILGQKVEFLVSFYNNEISEKSEIFDDQFSVERPDGSNFTLKIRSTKLEDSAMYFCAGVRDRNTEAFFGQGTRLTVV.

This CDR3 reads CASSRLTGEAFF. The CDR3 DNA reads TGTGCCAGCAGTAGATTAACAGGGGAAGCTTTCTTT. This chain uses TRBV6-5 with TRBJ1-1; D might be TRBD1 (6 bases). Germline loops: CDR1 MNHEY, CDR2 SVGAGI. V was trimmed by 5 bases and J by 8 bases, leaving 12 bases between them. The CDR3 has 12 residues.

V usage is TRBV9 and J usage is TRBJ2-3; D is undetermined. With 0 bases removed from V and 3 bases from J, the gap between germline ends came to 2 bases. The CDR3 has 12 amino acids. Germline CDR1 SGDLS, CDR2 YYNGEE. Here the CDR3 reads CASSVATDTQYF. CDR3 bases: TGTGCCAGCAGCGTAGCTACAGATACGCAGTATTTT. Full variable domain (remainder filled in from reference TRBV9 and TRBJ2-3): DSGVTQTPKHLITATGQRVTLRCSPRSGDLSVYWYQQSLDQGLQFLIQYYNGEERAKGNILERFSAQQFPDLHSELNLSSLELGDSALYFCASSVATDTQYFGPGTRLTVL.

The V gene is TRBV27, the J gene TRBJ1-2, with 9 nucleotides matching TRBD1. Germline V gene lookup returns CDR1 MNHEY and CDR2 SMNVEV (reference sequence). V gave up 7 bases and J gave up 9 bases; unmatched junction bases: 18. CDR3 length: 16 residues. CDR3 in amino acids: CASTDRQGVYFLSYTF. The CDR3, as DNA: TGTGCCAGCACCGACAGACAGGGGGTCTACTTCTTGAGCTACACCTTC.

With respect to this clone: The identical CDR3 is also encoded by other nucleotide sequences in the sample. The chain recombines TRBV18 with TRBJ2-7; 10 positions match TRBD1. Germline-derived CDR1 and CDR2 are KGHSH and LQKENI. The J segment lost 6 bases and the V segment lost 2 bases, leaving 1 base of the junction unmatched. CDR3 length equals 13 residues. CDR3 sequence (DNA): TGTGCCAGCTCACCAAGGACAGGGGGCGAGCAGTACTTC. Translating it yields CASSPRTGGEQYF.

The genes are TRBV19 and TRBJ1-5; D is ambiguous. Trimming stripped 6 bases from V and 4 bases from J, with 16 bases between. Germline V gene data show CDR1 as LNHDA and CDR2 as SQIVND (reference sequence). This CDR3 spans 15 amino acids. This CDR3 reads CASRPIGRFNQPQHF. CDR3 DNA: TGTGCCAGTAGACCGATCGGGAGATTTAATCAGCCCCAGCATTTT.

The V call is TRBV7-4, the J call TRBJ1-4; 8 bases are a match to TRBD1. The CDR3 has 15 residues. CDR1 and CDR2 (germline): SGHVT, SQSDAQ. The V gene end was trimmed by 5 bases and the J gene end by 5 bases; junction bases not matched to a gene: 7. CDR3 loop: CASSPGQEENEKLFF. The CDR3 DNA follows: TGTGCCAGCAGCCCGGGACAGGAGGAGAATGAAAAACTGTTTTTT.

V gene TRBV6-6 combines with J gene TRBJ2-7, with 12 nucleotides matching TRBD2. The CDR3 runs to 15 residues. The junction had 5 bases not matched to a gene; V was cut back by 4 bases and J by 4 bases. Germline CDR1 is MNHNY and CDR2 is SVGAGI (reference sequence). The CDR3 loop is CASSSTSGSGYEQYF. CDR3 coding DNA: TGTGCCAGCAGTTCGACTAGCGGGAGTGGGTACGAGCAGTACTTC.